This T cell receptor beta chain emerged from a study of cytomegalovirus exposure and HLA in healthy donors. About the study: Among the roughly 380 donors who were genotyped, around 77% fell in the genetic ancestry cluster that is associated with self-reported Caucasian donors. Study results and caveats: The authors judged a highly shared variant cluster likely a sequencing artifact.

The study ran its PCR with 60 Vbeta and 13 Jbeta primers. The method was immunoSEQ multiplex PCR; TCRdb's version includes in-frame clones alone and lacks a portion of them. The sample has some 87,000 clones, 65% to 85% seen once; the top ten hold under 25%. In regard to this clone: Its antigen is currently unknown.

The source of this sequence is a woman between 35 and 50 years old in good health and CMV-seropositive. Material: PBMCs.

CDR3 bases: TGTGCCAGCAGCTTCGGACAGGATAATTCACCCCTCCACTTT. Translating it yields CASSFGQDNSPLHF. V usage is TRBV9 and J usage is TRBJ1-6; TRBD1 matches at 7 bases. The CDR3 loop spans 14 amino acids. The germline V gene encodes CDR1 SGDLS and CDR2 YYNGEE. Trimming removed 4 bases from V and 5 bases from J; junction bases left unmatched: 3.